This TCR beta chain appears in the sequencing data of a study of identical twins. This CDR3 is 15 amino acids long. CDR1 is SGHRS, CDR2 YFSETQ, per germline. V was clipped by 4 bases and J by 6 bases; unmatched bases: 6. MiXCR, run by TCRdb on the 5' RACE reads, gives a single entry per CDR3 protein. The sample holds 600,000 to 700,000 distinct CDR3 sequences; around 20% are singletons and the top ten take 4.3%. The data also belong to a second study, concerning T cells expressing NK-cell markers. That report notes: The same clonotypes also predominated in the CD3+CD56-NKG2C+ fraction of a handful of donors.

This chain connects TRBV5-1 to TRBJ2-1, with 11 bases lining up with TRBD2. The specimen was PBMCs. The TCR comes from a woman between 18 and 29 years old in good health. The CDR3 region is CASSKLAGVGNEQFF. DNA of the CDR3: TGCGCCAGCAGCAAACTAGCGGGAGTAGGCAATGAGCAGTTCTTC.